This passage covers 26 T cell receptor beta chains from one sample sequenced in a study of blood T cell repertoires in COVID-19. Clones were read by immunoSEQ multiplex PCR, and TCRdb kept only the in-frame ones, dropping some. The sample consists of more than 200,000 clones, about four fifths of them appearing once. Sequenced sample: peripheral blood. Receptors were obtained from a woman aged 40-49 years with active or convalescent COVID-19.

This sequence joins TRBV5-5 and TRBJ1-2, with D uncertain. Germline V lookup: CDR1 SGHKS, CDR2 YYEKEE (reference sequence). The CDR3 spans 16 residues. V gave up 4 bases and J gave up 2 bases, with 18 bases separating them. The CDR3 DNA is TGTGCCAGCAGCCCGAATCACAGTCCCTCGAACTATGGCTACACCTTC. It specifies CASSPNHSPSNYGYTF.

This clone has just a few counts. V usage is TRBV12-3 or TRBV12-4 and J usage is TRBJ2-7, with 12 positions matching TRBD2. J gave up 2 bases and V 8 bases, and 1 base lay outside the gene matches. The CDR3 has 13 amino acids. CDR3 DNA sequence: TGTGCCAGCCGGACTAGCGGGGCCTACGAGCAGTACTTC. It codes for CASRTSGAYEQYF.

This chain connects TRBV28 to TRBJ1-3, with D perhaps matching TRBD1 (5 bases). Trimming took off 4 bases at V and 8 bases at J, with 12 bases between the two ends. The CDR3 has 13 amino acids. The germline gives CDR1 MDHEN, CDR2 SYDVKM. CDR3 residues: CASSSQGFYTIYF. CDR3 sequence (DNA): TGTGCCAGCAGTTCGCAGGGATTTTACACCATATATTTT.

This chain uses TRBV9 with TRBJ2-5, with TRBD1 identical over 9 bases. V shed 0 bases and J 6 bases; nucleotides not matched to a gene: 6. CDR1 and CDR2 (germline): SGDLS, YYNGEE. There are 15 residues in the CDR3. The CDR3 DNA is TGTGCCAGCAGCGTAGGACAGGGGGATCTGCAGACCCAGTACTTC. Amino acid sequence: CASSVGQGDLQTQYF.

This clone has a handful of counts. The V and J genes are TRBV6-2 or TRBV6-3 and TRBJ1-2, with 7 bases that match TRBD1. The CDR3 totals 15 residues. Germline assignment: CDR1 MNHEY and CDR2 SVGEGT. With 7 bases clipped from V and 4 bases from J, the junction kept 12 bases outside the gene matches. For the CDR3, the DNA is TGTGCCAGCAACCCTAGACAGGGCGGAGGCTATGGCTACACCTTC. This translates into CASNPRQGGGYGYTF.

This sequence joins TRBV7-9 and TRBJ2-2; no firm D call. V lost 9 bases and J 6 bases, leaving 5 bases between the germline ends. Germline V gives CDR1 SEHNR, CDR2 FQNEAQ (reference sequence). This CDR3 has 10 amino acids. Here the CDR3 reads CARSAGELFF. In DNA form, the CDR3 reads TGTGCCAGGTCGGCCGGGGAGCTGTTTTTT.

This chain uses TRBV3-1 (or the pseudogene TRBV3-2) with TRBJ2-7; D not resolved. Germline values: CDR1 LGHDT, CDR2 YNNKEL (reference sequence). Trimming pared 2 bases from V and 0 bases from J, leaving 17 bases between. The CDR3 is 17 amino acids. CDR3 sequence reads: CASSQNPDSKYSYEQYF. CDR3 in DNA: TGTGCCAGCAGCCAAAATCCCGACTCGAAATACTCCTACGAGCAGTACTTC.

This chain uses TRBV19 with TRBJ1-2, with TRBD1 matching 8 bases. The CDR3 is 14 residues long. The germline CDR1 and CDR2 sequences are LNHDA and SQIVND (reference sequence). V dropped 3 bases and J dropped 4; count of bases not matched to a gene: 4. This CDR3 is CASSIRTGGYGYTF. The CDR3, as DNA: TGTGCCAGTAGTATTCGTACAGGGGGCTATGGCTACACCTTC.

For the CDR3, the DNA is TGCGCCAGCAAAGGCGGCCCTTCTAATCAGCCCCAGCATTTT. It is translated as CASKGGPSNQPQHF. The chain joins TRBV10-2 to TRBJ1-5; D call uncertain. Trimming removed 7 bases from V and 4 bases from J, with 14 bases in between. There are 14 residues in the CDR3. The germline gives CDR1 WSHSY, CDR2 SAAADI.

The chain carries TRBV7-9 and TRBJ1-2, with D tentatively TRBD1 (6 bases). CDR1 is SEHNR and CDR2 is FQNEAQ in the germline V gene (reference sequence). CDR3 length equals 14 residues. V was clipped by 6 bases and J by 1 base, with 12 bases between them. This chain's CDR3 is CASRRTDLNYGYTF. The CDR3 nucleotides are TGTGCCAGCAGGAGGACAGACCTTAACTATGGCTACACCTTC.

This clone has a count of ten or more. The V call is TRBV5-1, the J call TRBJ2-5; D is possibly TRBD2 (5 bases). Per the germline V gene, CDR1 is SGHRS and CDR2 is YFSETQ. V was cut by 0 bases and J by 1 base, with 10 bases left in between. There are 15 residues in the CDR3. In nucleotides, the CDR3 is TGCGCCAGCAGCTTGGCGATACGGGGCCAAGAGACCCAGTACTTC. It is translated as CASSLAIRGQETQYF.

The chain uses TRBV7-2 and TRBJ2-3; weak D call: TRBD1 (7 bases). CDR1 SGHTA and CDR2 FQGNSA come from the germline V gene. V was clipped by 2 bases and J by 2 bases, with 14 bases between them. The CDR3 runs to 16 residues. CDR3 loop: CASSLKSGGLTDTQYF. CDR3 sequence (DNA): TGTGCCAGCAGCTTAAAATCAGGGGGACTCACAGATACGCAGTATTTT.

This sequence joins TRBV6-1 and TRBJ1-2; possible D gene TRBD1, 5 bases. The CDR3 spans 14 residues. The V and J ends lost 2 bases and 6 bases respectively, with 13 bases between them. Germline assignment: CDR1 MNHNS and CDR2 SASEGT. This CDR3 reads CASSEQGGYDGYTF. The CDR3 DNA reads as TGTGCCAGCAGTGAACAGGGAGGCTATGATGGCTACACCTTC.

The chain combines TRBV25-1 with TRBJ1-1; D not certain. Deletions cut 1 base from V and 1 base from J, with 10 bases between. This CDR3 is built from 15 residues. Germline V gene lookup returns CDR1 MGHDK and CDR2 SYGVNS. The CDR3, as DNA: TGTGCCAGCAGTGAATTGGGCAGGTCGAACACTGAAGCTTTCTTT. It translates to CASSELGRSNTEAFF.

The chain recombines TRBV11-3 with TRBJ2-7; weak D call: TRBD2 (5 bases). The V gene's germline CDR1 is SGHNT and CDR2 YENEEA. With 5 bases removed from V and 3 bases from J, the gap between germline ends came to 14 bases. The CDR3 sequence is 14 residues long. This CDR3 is CASSPGRANYEQYF. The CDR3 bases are TGTGCCAGCAGCCCTGGGCGGGCGAACTACGAGCAGTACTTC.

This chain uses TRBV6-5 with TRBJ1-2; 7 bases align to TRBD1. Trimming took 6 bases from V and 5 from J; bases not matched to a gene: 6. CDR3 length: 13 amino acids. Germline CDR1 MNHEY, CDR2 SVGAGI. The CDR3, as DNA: TGTGCCAGCAGGCCCGGGACAGAGTATGGCTACACCTTC. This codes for CASRPGTEYGYTF.

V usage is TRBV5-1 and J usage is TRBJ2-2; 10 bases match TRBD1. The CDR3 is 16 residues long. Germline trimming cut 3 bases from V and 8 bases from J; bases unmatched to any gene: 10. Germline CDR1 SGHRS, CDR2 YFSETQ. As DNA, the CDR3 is TGCGCCAGCAGCTCGCCCGGGACAGGGGTTTCAGGGGAGCTGTTTTTT. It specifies CASSSPGTGVSGELFF.

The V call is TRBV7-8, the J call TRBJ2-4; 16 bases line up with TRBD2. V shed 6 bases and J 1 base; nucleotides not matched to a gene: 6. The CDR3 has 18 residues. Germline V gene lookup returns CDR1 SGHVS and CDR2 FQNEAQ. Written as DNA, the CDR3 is TGTGCCAGCAGATCGGGACTAGCGGGAGGGCCGGCCAAAAACATTCAGTACTTC. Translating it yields CASRSGLAGGPAKNIQYF.

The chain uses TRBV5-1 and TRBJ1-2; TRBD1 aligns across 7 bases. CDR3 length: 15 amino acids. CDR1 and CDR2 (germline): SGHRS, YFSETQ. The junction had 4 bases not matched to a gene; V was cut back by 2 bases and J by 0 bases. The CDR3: CASSFRQGANYGYTF. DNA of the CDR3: TGCGCCAGCAGCTTTCGACAGGGTGCTAACTATGGCTACACCTTC.

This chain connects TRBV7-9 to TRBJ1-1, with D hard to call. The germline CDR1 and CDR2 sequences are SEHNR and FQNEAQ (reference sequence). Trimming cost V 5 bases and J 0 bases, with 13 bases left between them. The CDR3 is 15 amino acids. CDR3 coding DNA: TGTGCCAGCAGCCCCACTAGGGTTATGAACACTGAAGCTTTCTTT. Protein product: CASSPTRVMNTEAFF.

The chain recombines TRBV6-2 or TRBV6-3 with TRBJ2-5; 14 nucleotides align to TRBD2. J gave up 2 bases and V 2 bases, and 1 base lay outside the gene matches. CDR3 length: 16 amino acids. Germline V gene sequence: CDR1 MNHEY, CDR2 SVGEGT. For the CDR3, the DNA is TGTGCCAGCAGTTACGGACTAGCGGGGGGACAAGAGACCCAGTACTTC. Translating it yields CASSYGLAGGQETQYF.

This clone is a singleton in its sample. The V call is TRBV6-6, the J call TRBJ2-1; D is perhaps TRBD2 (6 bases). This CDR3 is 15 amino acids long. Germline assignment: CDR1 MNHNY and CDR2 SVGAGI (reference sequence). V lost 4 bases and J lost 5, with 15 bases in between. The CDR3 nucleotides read TGTGCCAGCAGTTTCCCCGGGACTGCAGACAATGAGCAGTTCTTC. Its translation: CASSFPGTADNEQFF.

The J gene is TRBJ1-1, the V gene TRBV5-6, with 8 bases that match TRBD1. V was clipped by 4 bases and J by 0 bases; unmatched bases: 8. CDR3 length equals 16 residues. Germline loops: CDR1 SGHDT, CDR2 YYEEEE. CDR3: CASSPGAGGMNTEAFF. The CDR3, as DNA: TGTGCCAGCAGCCCGGGGGCAGGGGGCATGAACACTGAAGCTTTCTTT.

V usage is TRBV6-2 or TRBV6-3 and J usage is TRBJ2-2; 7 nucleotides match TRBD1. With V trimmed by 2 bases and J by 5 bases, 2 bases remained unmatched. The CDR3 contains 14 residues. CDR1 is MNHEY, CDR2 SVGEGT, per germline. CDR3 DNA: TGTGCCAGCAGTTACCCGGACAGGACCGGGGAGCTGTTTTTT. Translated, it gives CASSYPDRTGELFF.

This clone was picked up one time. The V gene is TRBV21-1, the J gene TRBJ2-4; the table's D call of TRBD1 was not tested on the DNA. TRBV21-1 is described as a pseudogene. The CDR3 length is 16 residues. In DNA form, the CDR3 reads TGTGCCAGCAGCAACACAGGGGTCCTAGCCAAAAACATTCAGTACTTC. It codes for CASSNTGVLAKNIQYF.

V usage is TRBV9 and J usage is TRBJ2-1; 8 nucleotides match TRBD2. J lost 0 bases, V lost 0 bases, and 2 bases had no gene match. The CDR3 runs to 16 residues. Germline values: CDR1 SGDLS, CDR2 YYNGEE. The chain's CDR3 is CASSVVAGSSYNEQFF. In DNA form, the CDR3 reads TGTGCCAGCAGCGTAGTAGCGGGGAGCTCCTACAATGAGCAGTTCTTC. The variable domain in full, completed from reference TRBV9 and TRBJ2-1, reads DSGVTQTPKHLITATGQRVTLRCSPRSGDLSVYWYQQSLDQGLQFLIQYYNGEERAKGNILERFSAQQFPDLHSELNLSSLELGDSALYFCASSVVAGSSYNEQFFGPGTRLTVL.